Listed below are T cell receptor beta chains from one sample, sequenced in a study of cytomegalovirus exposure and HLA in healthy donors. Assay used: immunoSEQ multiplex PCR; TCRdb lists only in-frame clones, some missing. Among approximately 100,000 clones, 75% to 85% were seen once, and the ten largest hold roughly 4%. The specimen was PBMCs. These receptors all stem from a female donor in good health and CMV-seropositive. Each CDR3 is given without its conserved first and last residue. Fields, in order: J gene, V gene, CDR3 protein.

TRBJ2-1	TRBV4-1	ASSQESSYNEQF
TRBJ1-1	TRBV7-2	ASSLVNGERNF
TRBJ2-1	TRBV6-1	ASSEVPSGTYNEQF
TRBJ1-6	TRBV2	ASSTEGVSDSPLH
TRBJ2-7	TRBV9	ASSVTGVGYEQY
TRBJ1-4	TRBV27	ASSSYRGSGEKLF
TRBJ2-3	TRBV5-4	ASSSIAGDGTDTQY
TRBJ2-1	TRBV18	ASSSRQGNEQF
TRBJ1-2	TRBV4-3	ASSQDPGQGDGYT
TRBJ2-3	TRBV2	ASGQAGTSGRRADTQY
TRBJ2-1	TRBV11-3	ASSLSQANEQF
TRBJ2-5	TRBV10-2	ASSLVDRVKETQY
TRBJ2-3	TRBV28	ASSRLAGSTDTQY
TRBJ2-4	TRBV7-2	ASSLLTGTGGFQY
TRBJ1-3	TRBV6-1	ASRKPGGGNTIY
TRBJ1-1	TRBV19	ASSIDRGAPTEAF
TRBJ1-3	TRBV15	ATSRELPNVDTIY
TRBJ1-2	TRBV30	AWSRDPGGYGYT
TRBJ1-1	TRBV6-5	ASSPGGGTEAF
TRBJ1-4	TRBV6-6	ASSPTLQGWEKLF
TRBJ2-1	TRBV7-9	ASSFGTGYNEQF
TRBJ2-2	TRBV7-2	ASSPRPGTGELF
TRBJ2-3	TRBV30	AWRGARGLAGQSTDTQY
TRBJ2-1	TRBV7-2	ASSLAGGYNEQF
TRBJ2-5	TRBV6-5	ASSYSGGTPQY
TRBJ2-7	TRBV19	ASSMGTGGFPYEQY
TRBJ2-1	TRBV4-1	ASSPQGKEQF
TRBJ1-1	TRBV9	ASSPHGGLRDTEAF
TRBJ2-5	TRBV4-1	ASSQVVPTQETQY
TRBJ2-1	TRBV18	ASSLGTSADNEQF
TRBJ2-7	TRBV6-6	ASSYSAGRYEQY
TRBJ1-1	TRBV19	ASSPLTVWGAEAF
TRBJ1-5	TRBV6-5	ASSYSRDSNQPQH
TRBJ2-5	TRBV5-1	ASSSPGTSGTPGAETQY
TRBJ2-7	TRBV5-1	ASSPVSGQFDSYEQY
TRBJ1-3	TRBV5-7	ASSSRQRHSGNTIY
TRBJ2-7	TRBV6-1	ASSETTPYEQY
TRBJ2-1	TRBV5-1	ASSLSGGGYNEQF
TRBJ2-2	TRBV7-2	ASSTNTGLYGELF
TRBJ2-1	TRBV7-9	SSSLTSAIYNEQF
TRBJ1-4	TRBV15	ATSRDRGGGEKLF
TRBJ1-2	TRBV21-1	ASGGVRRGYGYT
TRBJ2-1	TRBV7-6	ASSSRTRSSYNEQF
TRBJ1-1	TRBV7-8	ASSHWTGGNTEAF
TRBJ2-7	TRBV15	ATSNERGVYEQY
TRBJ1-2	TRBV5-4	ASSISGGTYGYT